Listed here is a single T cell receptor beta chain. Its antigen is unknown. These data come from a study of T cells in localized non-small cell lung cancer. Produced via immunoSEQ multiplex PCR; TCRdb's table is partial and in-frame only. The sample gives around 41,000 clones, roughly nine tenths of which show up once; about 10% is in the top ten. Findings and caveats of the study: Sequencing covered just one tumor region, so heterogeneity cannot be ruled out. Out of the top 100 tumor clones, a median approximately 57 were seen in adjacent lung. Maximal T cell clonality occurred in uninvolved adjacent lung, with tumor ranking below it. Increased T cell density in blood showed an association with longer overall survival.

CDR3 size: 15 residues. Trimming stripped 1 base from V and 1 base from J, with 10 bases between. The germline V gene has CDR1 SGHDT and CDR2 YYEEEE. This material consisted of PBMCs, taken before any cancer treatment. This receptor was obtained from a woman aged 40 to 75 with stage II lung adenocarcinoma. V gene TRBV5-6 combines with J gene TRBJ2-3; a weak D match, TRBD1 (5 bases). CDR3 coding DNA: TGTGCCAGCAGCTTGCCGGCAGGGCGCACAGATACGCAGTATTTT. The encoded protein is CASSLPAGRTDTQYF.